This T cell receptor beta chain was identified in a study of blood T cell repertoires in COVID-19. Study context: PBMCs, B-cell-depleted T cells, or T cells provided the cDNA or gDNA that made up the material.

Measured with immunoSEQ multiplex PCR; TCRdb has only the in-frame clones, and not every one. This sample has about 140,000 clones, with 87% found just once. Unmatched junction bases numbered 4, after V lost 3 bases and J lost 3 bases. The CDR3 totals 14 residues. The germline gives CDR1 MGHRA, CDR2 YSYEKL. Sequencing used peripheral blood. The rearrangement uses TRBV4-1 and TRBJ1-1; 7 bases are shared with TRBD1. This TCR derives from a man aged 45 to 65 who had recovered from COVID-19. CDR3 sequence: CASSHIQGDTEAFF. CDR3 in DNA: TGCGCCAGCAGCCATATCCAGGGGGACACTGAAGCTTTCTTT.